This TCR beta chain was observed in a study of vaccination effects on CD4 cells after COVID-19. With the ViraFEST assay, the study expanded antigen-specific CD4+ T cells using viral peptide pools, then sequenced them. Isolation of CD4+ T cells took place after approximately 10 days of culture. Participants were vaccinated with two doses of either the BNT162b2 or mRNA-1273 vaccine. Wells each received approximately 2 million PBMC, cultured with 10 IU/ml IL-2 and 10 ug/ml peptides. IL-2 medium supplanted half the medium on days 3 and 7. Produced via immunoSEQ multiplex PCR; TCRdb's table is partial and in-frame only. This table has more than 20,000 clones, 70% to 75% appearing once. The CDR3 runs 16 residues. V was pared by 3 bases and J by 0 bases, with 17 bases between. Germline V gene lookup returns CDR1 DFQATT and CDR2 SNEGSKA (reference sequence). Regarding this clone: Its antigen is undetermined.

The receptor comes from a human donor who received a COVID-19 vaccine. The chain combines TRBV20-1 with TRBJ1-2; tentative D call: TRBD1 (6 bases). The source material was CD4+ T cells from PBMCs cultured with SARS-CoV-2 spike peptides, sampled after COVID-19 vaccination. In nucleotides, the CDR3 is TGCAGTGCTAGTAGTCACTCACAGGGCTCTAACTATGGCTACACCTTC. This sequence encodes CSASSHSQGSNYGYTF.